The rows below give T cell receptor beta chains drawn from one sample of a study of control samples from healthy donors and cancer patients. Method: immunoSEQ multiplex PCR; TCRdb's copy keeps in-frame clones and lacks some. This repertoire shows approximately 69,000 clones, approximately 89% found once; its top ten account for roughly 6%. The sequenced sample was PBMCs. Source of these receptors: a man aged 60-69 years with colorectal cancer. Each CDR3 is given with its conserved first and last residue. Fields, in order: clone size, V gene, CDR3 protein. Size is omitted from some rows. Given values are once, few, many or a class for expanded clones.

. TRBV6-2/TRBV6-3 CASSSRGAYNSPLHF
. TRBV9 CASSPTGRFTEAFF
. TRBV5-1 CASSLGPSGGADTQYF
. TRBV18 CASSLRQPGANVLTF
. TRBV2 CASKDKSTDYEQYF
. TRBV4-1 CASSPRLGAYNEQFF
. TRBV5-6 CARSWARGGGQETQYF
. TRBV3-1/TRBV3-2 CASRARVPQETQYF
. TRBV4-1 CASSPTGTAYEQYF
few TRBV5-1 CASSLGGATDTQYF
. TRBV5-1 CATSRGGEGSYEQYF
. TRBV28 CASSSSGLSAKNIQYF
. TRBV28 CASSGGLYNSPLHF
. TRBV18 CASSPLLGQGRGTYYGYTF
once TRBV11-2 CASRGQGARGGDTQYF
. TRBV27 CASSLQVPTGELFF
. TRBV10-3 CAISDGSSSYEQYF